This TCR beta chain appears in the sequencing data of a study of technical replicates of blood from several donors. The data were produced by immunoSEQ multiplex PCR, yet TCRdb's version contains in-frame clones alone and is incomplete. The table records under 90,000 clones, around 97% of them present only once. The CDR3 runs 15 residues. Trimming stripped 4 bases from V and 1 base from J, with 9 bases between. Germline CDR1 is SGDLS and CDR2 is YYNGEE. This TCR was sampled from a human donor in good health. Sequencing input: T cells isolated from PBMCs. The V and J genes are TRBV9 and TRBJ2-6, with D tentatively TRBD2 (5 bases). The chain's CDR3 is CASSPEGSGANVLTF. The CDR3 nucleotides are TGTGCCAGCAGCCCAGAGGGTTCTGGGGCCAACGTCCTGACTTTC. The whole variable domain, filled in from reference TRBV9 and TRBJ2-6, reads DSGVTQTPKHLITATGQRVTLRCSPRSGDLSVYWYQQSLDQGLQFLIQYYNGEERAKGNILERFSAQQFPDLHSELNLSSLELGDSALYFCASSPEGSGANVLTFGAGSRLTVL.